This TCR beta chain was sequenced for a study of cytomegalovirus exposure and HLA in healthy donors (dated by TCRdb to 2016 to 2017). A note on the overall study: According to an earlier analysis of a few hundred of the donors, roughly 180 million T cells yielded some 120 million unique TCR beta sequences and 276 Gb of sequence data. An early release covering 550 to 650 HLA-typed donors comprised about 290 gigabases of sequencing data and 85 million to 100 million unique TCR sequences. Of the roughly 410 genotyped donors, approximately 80% were placed in the genetic ancestry cluster associated with self-reported Caucasian donors. The aim of the study was to test whether cataloging public T cell receptors could identify signatures of past pathogen exposure. The study profiled the T cell repertoires of 666 subjects by immunosequencing and related them to cytomegalovirus serostatus. A separate validation cohort of approximately 120 different subjects was used in addition to the approximately 640-subject first cohort. The study combined high-throughput TCR immunosequencing, statistical association of individual TCRs with disease status, and machine learning to predict cytomegalovirus infection status. To study patterns of TCR occurrence, a later analysis re-analyzed previously published TCR beta repertoires from 500 to 850 donors and added high-resolution HLA genotyping. Rather than drawing on any new phenotypic data, the later analysis identified candidate immune exposures from TCR beta sequences and the way those sequences occurred across donors. In an earlier analysis of several hundred of the donors, high-throughput TCR beta sequencing was used to judge whether each TCR beta V gene segment behaved as functional or pseudogenic. Alongside the repertoire data, information on donor age, sex, ethnicity and CMV serostatus was compiled. In a later genetic analysis, genome-wide SNP genotypes for about 55% of the roughly 700 donors were used, and that subset was treated as a discovery cohort. Every discovery cohort repertoire had been produced on one sequencing platform. Class I and class II HLA loci were covered by the typing at four-digit resolution. Typing coverage differed by locus: A, B, C, DRB1 and DQB1 were typed in roughly 629-640 donors, DQA1 in about 510, DPA1 in some 570, and DPB1 in approximately 450. Four to six DR-DQ haplotypes were handled as single units for association and clustering because linkage in the cohort was strong. Across 300 to 500 genotyped donors of the cohort, an average of about 240,000 unique TCR beta nucleotide sequences per donor were sequenced, and 15% to 20% of those sequences were non-productive. The paper's findings and limits, for the study overall: A later analysis found that HLA-associated TCR beta chains were more clonally expanded and had lower generation probabilities than equally common non-associated chains. For the cohort, immune exposure information was limited to CMV serostatus. A cluster of highly shared sequence variants was judged likely to be a technical artifact of the sequencing pipeline. In both the original and validation cohorts, the classifier was reported to diagnose cytomegalovirus status with high specificity and sensitivity. Because HLA typing was missing for some donors at each locus, association tests included only the typed subset. A later analysis associated about 17,000 TCR beta sequences with specific HLA alleles at a false discovery rate of 0.05. Some IMGT-functional V segments, including TRBV6-2 and TRBV6-3, could not be told apart with the 87-base-pair reads, so those segments were excluded. A later genetic analysis associated a missense DCLRE1C variant with V-gene and J-gene trimming of TCR beta chains, and an independent cohort replicated the association. The study listed around 160 TCR beta chains as associated with cytomegalovirus. In a later analysis, the rate of TCR association differed among HLA loci, with DRB1 alleles having the most associated TCRs and HLA-C alleles having the fewest. In a later genetic analysis, fewer N-insertions in productive TCRs were reported among donors in an Asian-associated ancestry cluster than the roughly 640-donor mean. Several of the top co-occurrence clusters appeared to be linked to parvovirus B19, influenza, CMV and Epstein-Barr virus, according to a later analysis. A later analysis found that most CMV-associated TCR beta chains appeared HLA-restricted, with HLA associations seemingly driven largely by CMV exposure. Most TCR sequences were seen in very few donors, while some public TCRs were found in many individuals. Linkage disequilibrium might explain the correlated functional status among segregating V segments, but an unknown experimental factor could not be excluded. In vitro tests confirmed that three of the cytomegalovirus-associated TCR beta chains recognize cytomegalovirus antigens. The cohort was sequenced for TCR beta chains only, and without alpha or paired-chain data the features that could be detected were limited. In an earlier analysis of around 500 of the donors, most TCR beta V segments appeared in productive rearrangements about 87% or about 30% of the time, broadly matching IMGT annotations. Assigning TCR associations to individual alleles was difficult when HLA alleles, especially DR and DQ, strongly co-occurred. A further reported finding was that TCR beta sequences accurately predicted the HLA-A and HLA-B alleles for most subjects in the first cohort. The authors suggested that the approach could potentially be generalized to other disease states and immunological phenotypes. Roughly 17 rarely observed V segments, including chromosome 9 orphons, were excluded from the earlier analysis of some 590 of the donors because counts were too low. Roughly uniform sequencing depth across donors was assumed in presence/absence analyses, although this assumption may not hold.

The cohort consisted of hundreds of healthy bone marrow donors. All cohort members were sampled while nominally healthy, although unrecorded immune exposures were likely present. The donor tested CMV seropositive and was one of the 289 seropositive cohort members. Each donor provided a peripheral blood sample, and peripheral blood mononuclear cells were used for TCR beta sequencing. The Qiagen DNeasy Blood Extraction Kit was used to extract genomic DNA from the blood cell samples. The library was obtained by the immunoSEQ multiplex PCR assay. A mixture of 60 forward primers for TCR Vbeta segments and 13 reverse primers for TCR Jbeta segments was used in the multiplex PCR. Amplification of the CDR3 region of rearranged TCR beta genes was performed with a multiplex PCR assay on genomic DNA. Amplified TCR beta libraries were sequenced as 87-base-pair reads on the Illumina HiSeq System. Concerning the study's data processing: In a later analysis, roughly 80 million unique TCR beta chains were counted across the 650 to 750 repertoires, and roughly 10 million of these chains were shared by at least two donors. To remove PCR and sequencing errors, raw reads were error-corrected and collapsed into unique sequences using a nearest-neighbor algorithm that merged closely related sequences. To assign V, D and J gene segments, CDR3 sequences were aligned to IMGT reference sequences. Each retained sequence needed at least a six-nucleotide match to both a V gene segment and a J gene segment. Rearrangements were called productive when the CDR3 lacked stop codons and stayed in frame with V and J; all others were non-productive. Following IMGT convention, CDR3 was defined as the stretch from the second conserved V-encoded cysteine up to the conserved J-encoded phenylalanine. Sequences without an unambiguous match to a single V gene segment were excluded from the earlier analysis of almost 600 of the donors. An earlier analysis of a few hundred of the donors classified V segments as functional when productive rearrangements were above 56.7% and as segregating when the standard deviation between donors was above 5%. A statistical classification framework was built to diagnose cytomegalovirus status from the catalog of TCR beta chain sequences. In a later analysis, V and J genes were assigned by comparing TCR nucleotide sequences against IMGT/GENE-DB human TR gene sequences. The TCRdist pipeline was used in a later analysis to assign CDR3 sequences and most-parsimonious VDJ recombination scenarios. In a later analysis, every TCR beta chain was defined by the combination of its CDR3 amino acid sequence and its V-gene family, and reads without a unique V-gene family were dropped. A later analysis removed 450 to 600 highly shared, low-generation-probability nucleotide sequences to deal with suspected cross-contamination and a sequencing artifact. In a later analysis, a clonal expansion index for each public chain was calculated from normalized within-repertoire ranks of inferred template counts. In a later analysis, generation probabilities were computed with a VDJ recombination model fitted to out-of-frame rearrangements, and the resulting probabilities were checked against IGoR. In a later analysis, TCR-TCR, TCR-HLA and TCR-CMV co-occurrence was scored with hypergeometric tests, and a repertoire-size bias correction was applied to TCR pairs. To estimate false discovery rates, a later analysis permuted the HLA or CMV assignments 20 times. In a later analysis, co-occurring TCRs were grouped using DBSCAN, and TCRdist sequence similarity was added for clustering within HLA-allele-positive subsets. Repertoires with fewer than 30,000 or more than 120,000 public chains were left out of co-occurrence clustering, as were several repertoires with anomalous nucleotide sharing. The table comes from immuneACCESS by way of TCRdb, which keeps in-frame sequences with V and J called. Part of the clones is missing from these tables; in studies checked, under half for an unresolved V gene and the rest for unknown reasons. From that table come the V and J calls and clone size; the DNA was used to work out D and trimming. Recorded for this sample are 100,000 to 120,000 clones; under 70% of them occurred a single time. The biggest ten clones account for roughly 8.3% of the sample.

The CDR3 length is 17 residues, termini included. The kept DNA is CDR3 alone, 51 bases in frame from the first base. V is cut by 3 bases and J by 4 bases, and the space between the germline ends is 19 bases. Per the germline V gene, MGHRA is the CDR1 and YSYEKL is the CDR2. About this clone itself: Its antigen target is currently unknown. Since the CDR3 does not end with the conserved phenylalanine or tryptophan, this likely comes from a read error.

The sequencing sample was made of PBMCs. The receptor was derived from a man younger than 35 in good health and CMV-seropositive. The sequence links TRBV4-1 to TRBJ1-3; a weak D assignment points to TRBD1 (5 bases agree). This receptor carries the CDR3 CASSQRQITGTGNTIYS. The DNA reads as follows: TGCGCCAGCAGCCAGAGACAGATTACAGGTACCGGAAACACCATATATTCT.